The sequence of this T cell receptor (beta chain) was determined in a study of blood T cell repertoires in COVID-19. Trimming took off 3 bases at V and 8 bases at J, with 11 bases between the two ends. CDR1 DFQATT and CDR2 SNEGSKA come from the germline V gene (reference sequence). CDR3 length equals 13 residues. Source study methods: Researchers report that nucleated cell counts were estimated from reference gene primer amplification. Sequencing was performed with immunoSEQ multiplex PCR; in TCRdb, only in-frame clones are kept and a portion is missing. V, J and clone size were drawn from that table, and D and trimming were deduced from the DNA. This sample carries fewer than 140,000 clones, about 64% of them seen once, and the ten largest clones take approximately 0.9%.

The sequencing sample was made of peripheral blood. The chain joins TRBV20-1 to TRBJ1-6, with D tentatively TRBD1 (6 bases). This TCR came from a human donor with acute or convalescent COVID-19. The donor label of this sample is uncertain. The CDR3 loop reads CSASWGQDSPLHF. The CDR3 DNA reads as TGCAGTGCTAGTTGGGGGCAGGATTCACCCCTCCACTTT.